This T cell receptor (beta chain) emerged from a study of immune cell composition in non-small cell lung cancer. This CDR3 is built from 14 residues. Trimming pared 3 bases from V and 8 bases from J, leaving 14 bases between. Germline V gene data show CDR1 as MNHNS and CDR2 as SASEGT. TCRdb keeps only in-frame clones here, not all; method: immunoSEQ multiplex PCR. Altogether about a thousand clones are present, just under 75% being singletons, with the ten largest covering about 30%. The normal lung sample lay at least 3 cm, and maximally far, from the tumour. This sequence joins TRBV6-1 and TRBJ2-1, with D perhaps TRBD2 (5 bases). The specimen was non-adjacent lung tissue. The sequence came from a human donor with non-small cell lung cancer. The CDR3 nucleotides read TGTGCCAGCAGTGACCAACTAGGTTTGGATGAGCAGTTCTTC. Translating it yields CASSDQLGLDEQFF.